This TCR beta chain comes out of a study of shared clonotypes between healthy human individuals. This CDR3 has 15 amino acids. The germline V gene has CDR1 MNHNS and CDR2 SASEGT. The germline V and J ends were trimmed by 7 bases and 2 bases, with 14 bases remaining between them. A CD45RA+ naive subset and a CD45RA-negative memory subset were split from CD4+ cells. DNA at around 200 ng, 25,000 to 35,000 T cell genomes, went into sorted-subset replicate PCRs. Libraries were prepared by immunoSEQ multiplex PCR; TCRdb keeps only in-frame clonotypes and omits some of them. This table has 2,500,000 or so clones, about 92% appearing once.

Material: naive CD4+ T cells sorted from blood. As for subset: CD45RA+ positively selected. J is TRBJ1-4 and V is TRBV6-1, with D unresolved. The sequence came from a man younger than 35 in good health. The CDR3 protein is CASNLYWQTNEKLFF. The CDR3, as DNA: TGTGCCAGCAATCTTTACTGGCAGACTAATGAAAAACTGTTTTTT.